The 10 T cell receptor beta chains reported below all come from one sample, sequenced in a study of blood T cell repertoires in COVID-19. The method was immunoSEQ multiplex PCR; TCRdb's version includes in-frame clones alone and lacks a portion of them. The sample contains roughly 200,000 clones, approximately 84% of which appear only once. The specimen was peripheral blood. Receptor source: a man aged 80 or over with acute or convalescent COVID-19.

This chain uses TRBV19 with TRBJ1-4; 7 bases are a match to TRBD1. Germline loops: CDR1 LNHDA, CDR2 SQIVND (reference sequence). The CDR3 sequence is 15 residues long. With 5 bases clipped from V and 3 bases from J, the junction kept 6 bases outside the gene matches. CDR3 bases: TGTGCCAGTAGTTCGGACAGGCGCCCTAATGAAAAACTGTTTTTT. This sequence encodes CASSSDRRPNEKLFF.

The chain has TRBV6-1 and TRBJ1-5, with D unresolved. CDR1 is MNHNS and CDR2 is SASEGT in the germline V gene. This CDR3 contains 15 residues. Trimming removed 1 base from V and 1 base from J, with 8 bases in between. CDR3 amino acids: CASSEENRSNQPQHF. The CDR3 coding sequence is TGTGCCAGCAGTGAAGAGAACAGAAGCAATCAGCCCCAGCATTTT.

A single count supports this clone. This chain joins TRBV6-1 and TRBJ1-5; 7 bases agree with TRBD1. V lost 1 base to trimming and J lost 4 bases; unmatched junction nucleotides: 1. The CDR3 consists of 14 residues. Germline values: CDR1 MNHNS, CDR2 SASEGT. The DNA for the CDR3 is TGTGCCAGCAGTGAAGACAGGGGAAATCAGCCCCAGCATTTT. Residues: CASSEDRGNQPQHF.

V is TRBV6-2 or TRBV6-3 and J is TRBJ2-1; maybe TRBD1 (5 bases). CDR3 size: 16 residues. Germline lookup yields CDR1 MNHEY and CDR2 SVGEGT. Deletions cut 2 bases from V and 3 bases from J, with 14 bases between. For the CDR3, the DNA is TGTGCCAGCAGTTACCCCAGGGCTCCCAACTACAATGAGCAGTTCTTC. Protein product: CASSYPRAPNYNEQFF.

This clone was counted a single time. CDR3 protein: CARGGQSYNEQFF. The CDR3 DNA reads as TGTGCCAGAGGGGGACAGTCCTACAATGAGCAGTTCTTC. The genes are TRBV19 and TRBJ2-1; 7 nucleotides line up with TRBD1. The junction had 3 bases not matched to a gene; V was cut back by 9 bases and J by 1 base. The germline V gene encodes CDR1 LNHDA and CDR2 SQIVND (reference sequence). This CDR3 region has 13 residues.

In DNA form, the CDR3 reads TGTGCCTGGAGTGTACTTCTGGGAGCGGTCTACGAGCAGTACTTC. Amino acids: CAWSVLLGAVYEQYF. The rearrangement uses TRBV30 and TRBJ2-7, with a tentative D call TRBD2 (5 bases). Germline V gives CDR1 GTSNPN, CDR2 SVGIG (reference sequence). With 0 bases removed from V and 3 bases from J, the gap between germline ends came to 15 bases. This CDR3 comprises 15 residues.

Written as DNA, the CDR3 is TGTGCCAGCAGGGGGGGACGGGACAGCGGGAGCTCCTACGAGCAGTACGTC. Its translation is CASRGGRDSGSSYEQYV. The J gene is TRBJ2-7, the V gene TRBV21-1; the table names TRBD2, a call not compared with the DNA. TRBV21-1 is assigned pseudogene status. CDR3 length: 17 residues.

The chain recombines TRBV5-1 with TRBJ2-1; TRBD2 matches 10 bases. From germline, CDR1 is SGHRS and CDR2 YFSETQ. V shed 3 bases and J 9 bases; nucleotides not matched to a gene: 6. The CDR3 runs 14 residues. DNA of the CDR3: TGCGCCAGCAGCTCAAGCGGGAGGGCCTCTGAGCAGTTCTTC. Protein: CASSSSGRASEQFF.

The CDR3 coding sequence is TGTGCCAGCACCTACGGCGGCTATGGCTACACCTTC. As protein: CASTYGGYGYTF. V gene TRBV6-5 combines with J gene TRBJ1-2; no clear D gene. Germline V gene lookup returns CDR1 MNHEY and CDR2 SVGAGI. Trimming shortened V by 7 bases and J by 4 bases, and 10 bases separated the two germline ends. The length of the CDR3 is 12 residues.

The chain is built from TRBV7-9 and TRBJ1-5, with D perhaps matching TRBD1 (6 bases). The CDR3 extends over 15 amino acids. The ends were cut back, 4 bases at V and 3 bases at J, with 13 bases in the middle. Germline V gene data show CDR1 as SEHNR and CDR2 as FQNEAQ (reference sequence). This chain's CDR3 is CASSSSGTNNQPQHF. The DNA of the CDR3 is TGTGCCAGCAGCTCCTCAGGGACAAACAATCAGCCCCAGCATTTT.